The subject of this entry is one TCR beta chain. The data derive from a study of blood T cell repertoires in COVID-19. For the study at large: Whether acute or convalescent, the COVID-19 samples came from the United States, Italy and Spain. Sample material is recorded as cDNA or gDNA derived from T cells, B-cell-depleted T cells, or PBMCs.

This CDR3 spans 15 amino acids. In germline, CDR1 is LNHDA, CDR2 SQIVND (reference sequence). J was trimmed by 3 bases and V by 6 bases; bases with no gene match: 11. Sequencing used immunoSEQ multiplex PCR; TCRdb keeps in-frame clones, though not all of them. This sample yields 150,000 or so clones, of which approximately 87% are seen a single time; about 6% belongs to the top ten. Sequenced: peripheral blood. The TCR was taken from a man aged 80 or over with acute or convalescent COVID-19. V is TRBV19 and J is TRBJ2-7, with 7 bases aligning to TRBD1. The CDR3 reads CASRRGGAENYEQYF. The CDR3 bases are TGTGCCAGTAGGAGAGGGGGCGCAGAAAACTACGAGCAGTACTTC.